This T cell receptor (beta chain) was documented in a study of cytomegalovirus exposure and HLA in healthy donors. Findings of the study overall: Earlier analysis yielded a pattern in which most TCR beta V segments were productive about 87% or about 30% of the time. In a later analysis, TCR beta V- and J-gene trimming showed a link to a missense DCLRE1C variant. Later, an analysis found that common viral pathogens appeared to be linked with several of the most significant clusters.

As concerns this clone: Antigen unknown.

Healthy bone marrow donors made up the donor group. The CDR3 extends over 14 amino acids. Trimming stripped 4 bases from V and 0 bases from J, with 7 bases between. CDR1 SGHDN and CDR2 FVKESK come from the germline V gene. The study ran its PCR with 60 Vbeta and 13 Jbeta primers. Some clones are missing from TCRdb's copy, which holds only in-frame ones; the method was immunoSEQ multiplex PCR. The top ten hold more than 0.95% of the sample, which has around 180,000 clones, roughly 88% seen once. The specimen was PBMCs. The receptor was isolated from a girl aged 2 to 9 in good health and CMV-seropositive. J is TRBJ1-3 and V is TRBV14; D is unresolved. The CDR3 here is CASSRAGSGNTIYF. The CDR3 DNA reads TGTGCCAGCAGCCGAGCGGGCTCTGGAAACACCATATATTTT. Full variable domain (outside the CDR3, taken from reference TRBV14 and TRBJ1-3): EAGVTQFPSHSVIEKGQTVTLRCDPISGHDNLYWYRRVMGKEIKFLLHFVKESKQDESGMPNNRFLAERTGGTYSTLKVQPAELEDSGVYFCASSRAGSGNTIYFGEGSWLTVV.